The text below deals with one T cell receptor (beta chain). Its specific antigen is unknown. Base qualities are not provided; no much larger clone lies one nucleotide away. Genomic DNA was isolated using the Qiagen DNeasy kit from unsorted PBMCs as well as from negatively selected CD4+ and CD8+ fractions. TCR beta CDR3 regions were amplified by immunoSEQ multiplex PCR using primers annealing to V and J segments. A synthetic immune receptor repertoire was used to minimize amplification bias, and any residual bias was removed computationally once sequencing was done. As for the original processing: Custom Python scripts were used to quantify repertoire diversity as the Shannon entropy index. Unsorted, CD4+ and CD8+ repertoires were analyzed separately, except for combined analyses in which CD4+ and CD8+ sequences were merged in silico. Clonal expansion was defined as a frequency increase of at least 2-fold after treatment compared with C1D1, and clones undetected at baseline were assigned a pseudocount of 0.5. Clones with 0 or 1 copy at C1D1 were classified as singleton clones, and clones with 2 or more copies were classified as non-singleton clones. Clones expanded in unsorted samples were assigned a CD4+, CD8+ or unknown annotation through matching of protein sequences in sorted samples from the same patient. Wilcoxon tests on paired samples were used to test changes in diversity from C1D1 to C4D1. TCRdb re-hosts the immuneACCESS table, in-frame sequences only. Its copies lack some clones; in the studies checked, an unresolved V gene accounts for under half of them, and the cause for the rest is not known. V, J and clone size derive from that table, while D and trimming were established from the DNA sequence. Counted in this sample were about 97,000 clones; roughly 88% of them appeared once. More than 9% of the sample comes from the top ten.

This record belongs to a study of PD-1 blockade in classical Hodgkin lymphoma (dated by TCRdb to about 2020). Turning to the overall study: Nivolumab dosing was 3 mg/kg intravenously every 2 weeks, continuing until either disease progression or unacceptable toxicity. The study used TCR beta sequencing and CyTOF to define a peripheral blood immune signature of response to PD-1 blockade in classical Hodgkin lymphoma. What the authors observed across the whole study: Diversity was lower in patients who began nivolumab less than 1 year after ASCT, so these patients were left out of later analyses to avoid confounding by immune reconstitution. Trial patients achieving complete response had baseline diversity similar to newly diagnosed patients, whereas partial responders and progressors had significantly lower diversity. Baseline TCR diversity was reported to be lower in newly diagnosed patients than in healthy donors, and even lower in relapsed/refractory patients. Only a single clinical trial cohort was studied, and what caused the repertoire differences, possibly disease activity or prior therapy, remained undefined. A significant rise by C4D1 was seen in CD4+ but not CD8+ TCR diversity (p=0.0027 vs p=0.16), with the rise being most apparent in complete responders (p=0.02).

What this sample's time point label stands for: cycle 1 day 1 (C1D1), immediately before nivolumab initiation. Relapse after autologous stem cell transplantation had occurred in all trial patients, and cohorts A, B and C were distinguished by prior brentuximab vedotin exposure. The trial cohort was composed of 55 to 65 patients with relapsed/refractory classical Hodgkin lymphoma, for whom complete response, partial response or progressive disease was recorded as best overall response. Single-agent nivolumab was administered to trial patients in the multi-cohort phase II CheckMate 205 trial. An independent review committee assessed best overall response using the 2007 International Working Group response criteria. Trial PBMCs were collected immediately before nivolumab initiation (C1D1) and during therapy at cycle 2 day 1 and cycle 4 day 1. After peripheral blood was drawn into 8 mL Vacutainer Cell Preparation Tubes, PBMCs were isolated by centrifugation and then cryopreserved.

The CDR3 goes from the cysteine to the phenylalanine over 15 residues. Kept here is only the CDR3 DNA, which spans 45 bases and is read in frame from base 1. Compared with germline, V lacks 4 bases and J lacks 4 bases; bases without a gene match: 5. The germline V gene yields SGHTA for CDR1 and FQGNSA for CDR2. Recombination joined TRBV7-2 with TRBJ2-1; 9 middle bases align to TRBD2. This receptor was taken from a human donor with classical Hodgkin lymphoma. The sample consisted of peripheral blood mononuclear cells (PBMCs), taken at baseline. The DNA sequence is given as TGTGCCAGCAGCTCGAGGGCGGGAGGGTACAATGAGCAGTTCTTC. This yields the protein CASSSRAGGYNEQFF.